What follows are 3 T cell receptor beta chains derived from one specimen sequenced in a study. TCRdb reprocessed the 5' RACE reads via MiXCR and lists one record per CDR3 protein. The table has around 34,000 distinct CDR3 sequences, 25% to 30% seen once; the top ten hold approximately 2.4%. Cells sorted as Tregs were CD4+, CD25+ and CD127-/low. What was sequenced was tumor-infiltrating Tregs sorted from the breast tumor. These receptors were obtained from a female donor with breast cancer.

J is TRBJ2-3 and V is TRBV24-1, with no clear D. The CDR3 extends over 15 amino acids. CDR1 and CDR2 from the germline V gene are KGHDR and SFDVKD. Trimming pared 2 bases from V and 5 bases from J, leaving 13 bases between. CDR3 in DNA: TGTGCCACCAGTGATTGGGGTCCTGGCGGAGATACGCAGTATTTT. Amino acids: CATSDWGPGGDTQYF.

The chain is built from TRBV5-1 and TRBJ2-2; TRBD2 might be the D (6 bases). Trimming stripped 3 bases from V and 1 base from J, with 10 bases between. The CDR3 length is 15 residues. The germline gives CDR1 SGHRS, CDR2 YFSETQ. In DNA form, the CDR3 reads TGCGCCAGCAGCTACGGGACTGGGAACACCGGGGAGCTGTTTTTT. Translated: CASSYGTGNTGELFF.

This rearrangement joins TRBV20-1 to TRBJ2-3; D possibly uses TRBD1 or TRBD2 (5 bases each). Looked up from germline, CDR1 is DFQATT and CDR2 is SNEGSKA (reference sequence). Trimming removed 2 bases from V and 4 bases from J, with 7 bases in between. This CDR3 has 12 amino acids. In DNA, the CDR3 is TGCAGTGCTAGACTGGGGGCAGATACGCAGTATTTT. Amino acid sequence: CSARLGADTQYF.